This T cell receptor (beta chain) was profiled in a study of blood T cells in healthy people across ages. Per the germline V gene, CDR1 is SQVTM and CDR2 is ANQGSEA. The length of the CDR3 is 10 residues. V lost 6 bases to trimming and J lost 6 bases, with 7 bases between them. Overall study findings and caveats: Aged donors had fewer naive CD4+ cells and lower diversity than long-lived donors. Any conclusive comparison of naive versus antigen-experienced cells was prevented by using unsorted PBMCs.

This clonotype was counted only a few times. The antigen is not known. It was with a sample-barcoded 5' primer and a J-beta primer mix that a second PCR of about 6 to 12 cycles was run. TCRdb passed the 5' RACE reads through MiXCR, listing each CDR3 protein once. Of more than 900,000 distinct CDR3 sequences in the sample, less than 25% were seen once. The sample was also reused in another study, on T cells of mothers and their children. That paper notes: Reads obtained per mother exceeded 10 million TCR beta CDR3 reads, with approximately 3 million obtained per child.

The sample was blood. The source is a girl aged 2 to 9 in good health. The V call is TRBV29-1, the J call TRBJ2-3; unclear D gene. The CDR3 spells CSVLRDTQYF. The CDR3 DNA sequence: TGCAGCGTACTGAGGGATACGCAGTATTTT.